This T cell receptor beta chain was identified during a study of beta chain features in type 1 diabetes. General study results and limits: The study found moderately but significantly shorter TCRB CDR3s in all four CD4+ subsets of Type 1 diabetes patients.

Expressed TCRB transcripts were sequenced because the isolated RNA had all been reverse transcribed beforehand. The method was immunoSEQ multiplex PCR; TCRdb's version includes in-frame clones alone and lacks a portion of them. The sample lists hundreds of thousands of clones; around 15% were seen once. Germline lookup yields CDR1 MDHEN and CDR2 SYDVKM. The junction had 3 bases not matched to a gene; V was cut back by 3 bases and J by 8 bases. This CDR3 spans 13 amino acids. To note about this clone: Its antigen is unidentified.

The source of this sequence is a man younger than 35 with type 1 diabetes. Sequencing was performed on naive CD4+ T cells from blood. The chain combines TRBV28 with TRBJ2-1; 8 bases match TRBD1. The chain's CDR3 is CASSFRGLDEQFF. CDR3 nucleotide sequence: TGTGCCAGCAGTTTCAGGGGGCTGGATGAGCAGTTCTTC. The full variable domain, rest sourced from reference TRBV28 and TRBJ2-1, is DVKVTQSSRYLVKRTGEKVFLECVQDMDHENMFWYRQDPGLGLRLIYFSYDVKMKEKGDIPEGYSVSREKKERFSLILESASTNQTSMYLCASSFRGLDEQFFGPGTRLTVL.